The T cell receptor beta chain described here comes from a study of T cell repertoires in cytomegalovirus infection. For the study at large: An indication of both CMV infection and matching HLA type came from public TCR beta signatures. Study-level findings and limits: Dominating the ex vivo response were HLA-C-restricted CMV-specific TCR beta clonotypes.

The V end was cut by 6 bases, the J end by 4 bases, with 18 bases between. CDR3 length equals 15 residues. CDR1 and CDR2 (germline): SGHTA, FQGNSA. TCRdb reanalysed the reads using MiXCR and keeps one entry per CDR3 protein. The sample consists of about 900,000 distinct CDR3 sequences, less than 35% of them appearing once. This clonotype was observed a handful of times. The antigen remains undetermined. This TCR came from a human donor in good health (CMV status not recorded). Some clones in this sample may be carry-over from other donors' samples. The chain is built from TRBV7-2 and TRBJ2-5, with TRBD2 as a possible D gene (6 bases). Sample: cultured CD8+ T cells from PBMCs, taken from culture after CMV antigen stimulation. The CDR3 nucleotides read TGTGCCAGCAGACCCTGGGTCGGGGGTGGAGAGACCCAGTACTTC. Translation: CASRPWVGGGETQYF.